A selection of T cell receptor beta chains follows, all from one sample in a study of blood T cells in healthy people across ages. MiXCR, run by TCRdb on the 5' RACE reads, gives a single entry per CDR3 protein. The sample carries about 800,000 distinct CDR3 sequences, roughly 25% recorded once. This same sample was also part of a study on T cells of mothers and their children.

Sequences were obtained from blood. The source is a boy under 18 in good health. Both conserved end residues are part of each CDR3. D genes are given only for firm matches. Size tells how often a clone was seen (once, few, many) or the class of an expanded clone, and some rows leave it out.

abundance	d_gene	v_gene	j_gene	CDR3aa	CDR3nt
many	.	TRBV7-9	TRBJ2-5	CASSSWTGQETQYF	TGTGCCAGCAGCTCCTGGACGGGGCAAGAGACCCAGTACTTC
.	.	TRBV6-2/TRBV6-3	TRBJ2-1	CASSYRDPYNEQFF	TGTGCCAGCAGTTACAGGGACCCGTACAATGAGCAGTTCTTC
.	.	TRBV5-6	TRBJ1-4	CASSIGDGGKLFF	TGTGCCAGCAGCATTGGTGATGGGGGTAAACTGTTTTTT
.	.	TRBV28	TRBJ1-3	CASSLSGAISGNTIYF	TGTGCCAGCAGTTTATCTGGGGCTATCTCTGGAAACACCATATATTTT
.	.	TRBV4-1	TRBJ1-1	CASSQPGGGYTEAFF	TGCGCCAGCAGCCAGCCCGGGGGCGGTTACACTGAAGCTTTCTTT
few	.	TRBV29-1	TRBJ2-7	CSVNGISSYEQYF	TGCAGCGTTAACGGAATTTCTTCCTACGAGCAGTACTTC
few	.	TRBV7-6	TRBJ2-3	CASSGVESTQYF	TGTGCCAGCAGCGGTGTAGAGAGCACGCAGTATTTT
.	.	TRBV29-1	TRBJ2-7	CSVETGTRRDEQYF	TGCAGCGTTGAAACTGGCACAAGGAGGGACGAGCAGTACTTC
few	TRBD2	TRBV5-1	TRBJ2-1	CASSLAGGGLAGENSYNEQFF	TGCGCCAGCAGCTTGGCAGGGGGGGGACTAGCGGGAGAGAACTCCTACAATGAGCAGTTCTTC
many	.	TRBV6-5	TRBJ2-7	CASSYSQGNHYEQYF	TGTGCCAGCAGTTACTCACAGGGCAATCACTACGAGCAGTACTTC
few	.	TRBV4-1	TRBJ2-5	CASSQDHTSKTQYF	TGCGCCAGCAGCCAAGATCACACGAGCAAGACCCAGTACTTC
.	.	TRBV2	TRBJ2-1	CASAVGDSQFF	TGTGCCAGTGCTGTGGGGGACTCGCAGTTCTTC
few	.	TRBV5-6	TRBJ1-4	CASSFALGDEKLFF	TGTGCCAGCAGCTTTGCCCTTGGCGATGAAAAACTGTTTTTT
few	.	TRBV7-9	TRBJ2-6	CASSLNTRGVSGANVLTF	TGTGCCAGCAGCTTAAATACCAGGGGAGTTTCTGGGGCCAACGTCCTGACTTTC